The present TCR beta chain was sequenced within a study of T cell repertoires in cytomegalovirus infection. Regarding the study as a whole: It was HLA-C-restricted CMV-specific TCR beta clonotypes that dominated the response ex vivo. Cumulative frequency (of public TCR beta family members) identified carriers of CMV plus the relevant HLA.

This CDR3 has 17 residues. V trimming: 2 bases; J trimming: 2 bases; junction bases outside the gene matches: 7. Germline values: CDR1 MDHEN, CDR2 SYDVKM. Each CDR3 protein gets one entry after TCRdb re-called the reads with MiXCR. The sample lists under 450,000 distinct CDR3 sequences; about a third were seen once. Regarding this clonotype: Its specificity is unknown.

The TCR sequence derives from a human donor in good health (CMV status not recorded). Some clones in this sample may be carry-over from other donors' samples. This chain links TRBV28 with TRBJ2-3; 10 bases are shared with TRBD2. The sequencing here drew on cultured PBMCs, taken from culture after CMV antigen stimulation. The CDR3 is CASSLLASGSYTDTQYF. CDR3 DNA sequence: TGTGCCAGCAGTTTACTGGCTAGCGGGAGCTACACAGATACGCAGTATTTT. Full variable domain (missing parts from reference TRBV28 and TRBJ2-3): DVKVTQSSRYLVKRTGEKVFLECVQDMDHENMFWYRQDPGLGLRLIYFSYDVKMKEKGDIPEGYSVSREKKERFSLILESASTNQTSMYLCASSLLASGSYTDTQYFGPGTRLTVL.